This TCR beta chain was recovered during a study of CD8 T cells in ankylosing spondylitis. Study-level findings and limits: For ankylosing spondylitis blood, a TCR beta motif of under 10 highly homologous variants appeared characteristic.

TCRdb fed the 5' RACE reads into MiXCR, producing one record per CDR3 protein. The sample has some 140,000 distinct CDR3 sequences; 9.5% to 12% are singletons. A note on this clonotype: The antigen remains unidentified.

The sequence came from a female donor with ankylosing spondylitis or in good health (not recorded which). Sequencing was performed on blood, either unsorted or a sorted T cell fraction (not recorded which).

The CDR3 DNA sequence: TGTGCCAGCAGCGAGGGACGGACCAATCAGCCCCAGCATTTT. This sequence encodes CASSEGRTNQPQHF. This rearrangement joins TRBV5-5 to TRBJ1-5; weak D call: TRBD1 (5 bases). The germline gives CDR1 SGHKS, CDR2 YYEKEE (reference sequence). The V gene lost 4 bases and the J gene lost 3 bases, with 11 bases spanning the gap. The CDR3 runs to 14 residues. Combining the CDR3 with reference TRBV5-5 and TRBJ1-5 gives the whole variable domain DAGVTQSPTHLIKTRGQQVTLRCSPISGHKSVSWYQQVLGQGPQFIFQYYEKEERGRGNFPDRFSARQFPNYSSELNVNALLLGDSALYLCASSEGRTNQPQHFGDGTRLSIL.